A single sample is the source of the 13 T cell receptor beta chains below, sequenced in a study of shared T cell receptors in the human thymus. Libraries were prepared by immunoSEQ multiplex PCR; TCRdb keeps only in-frame clonotypes and omits some of them. This sample has 550,000 to 800,000 clones, with over 75% found just once. These data also featured in a second study, about human thymus T cells.

Material for sequencing was thymocytes. The origin of the receptors is a girl under three years old with a congenital heart defect.

The genes are TRBV13 and TRBJ2-1; the match to TRBD2 covers 9 bases. The CDR3 is made up of 20 amino acids. Germline lookup yields CDR1 PRHDT and CDR2 FYEKMQ (reference sequence). V was pared by 2 bases and J by 1 base, with 15 bases of the junction left unmatched. The CDR3 spells CASSLFSTAGGIISYNEQFF. Written as DNA, the CDR3 is TGTGCCAGCAGCTTATTTTCCACAGCGGGGGGTATTATATCCTACAATGAGCAGTTCTTC.

The rearrangement links TRBV7-4 to TRBJ1-1; D is perhaps TRBD1 (6 bases). The CDR3 length is 16 residues. V lost 6 bases and J lost 1, with 18 bases in between. The germline V gene encodes CDR1 SGHVT and CDR2 SQSDAQ. In DNA form, the CDR3 reads TGTGCCAGCAGTCTCTTAGTCCGGGACAAGAACACTGAAGCTTTCTTT. Protein: CASSLLVRDKNTEAFF.

The chain links TRBV4-3 to TRBJ1-1; D may be TRBD1 (5 bases). The CDR3 loop spans 16 amino acids. V gave up 0 bases and J gave up 0 bases, with 11 bases separating them. Germline assignment: CDR1 LGHNA and CDR2 YSLEER. CDR3 region: CASSQEGGTLNTEAFF. The CDR3 bases are TGCGCCAGCAGCCAAGAGGGGGGAACCCTGAACACTGAAGCTTTCTTT.

This rearrangement joins TRBV28 to TRBJ1-2; 7 bases align to TRBD1. Trimming at V came to 9 bases and at J to 6 bases, leaving 7 bases not matched to a gene. Germline values: CDR1 MDHEN, CDR2 SYDVKM. CDR3 size: 12 residues. DNA of the CDR3: TGTGCCAGTCAGAGACAGGGCGATGGCTACACCTTC. It translates to CASQRQGDGYTF.

V gene TRBV14 combines with J gene TRBJ1-2, with no clear D. V gave up 2 bases and J gave up 2 bases, with 15 bases separating them. In germline, CDR1 is SGHDN, CDR2 FVKESK. This CDR3 is 16 amino acids long. The CDR3 DNA is TGTGCCAGCAGCCAAAGCGCCCTTGCGGGGAACTATGGCTACACCTTC. Its protein is CASSQSALAGNYGYTF.

V gene TRBV5-1 combines with J gene TRBJ2-1; TRBD1 agrees at 10 bases. With 4 bases clipped from V and 6 bases from J, the junction kept 7 bases outside the gene matches. This CDR3 has 15 amino acids. The V gene's germline CDR1 is SGHRS and CDR2 YFSETQ. DNA of the CDR3: TGCGCCAGCAGCAGTACCGGGACAGGGGTCAATGAGCAGTTCTTC. Its translation: CASSSTGTGVNEQFF.

The rearrangement uses TRBV15 and TRBJ1-6; 8 bases are shared with TRBD1. The germline CDR1 and CDR2 sequences are LNHNV and YYDKDF (reference sequence). CDR3 size: 15 residues. Trimming cost V 4 bases and J 7 bases; bases outside gene matches: 6. The CDR3, as DNA: TGTGCCACCAGCACCGGGACAGGAGGAAATTCACCCCTCCACTTT. Its translation: CATSTGTGGNSPLHF.

The V gene is TRBV27, the J gene TRBJ1-6; a possible D gene is TRBD1 (6 bases). The V end lost 6 bases, the J end lost 10 bases, and 16 bases lay between the germline ends. The CDR3 contains 14 residues. CDR1 and CDR2 (germline): MNHEY, SMNVEV (reference sequence). This chain's CDR3 is CASRTGPKLSPLHF. The CDR3 DNA reads as TGTGCCAGCAGGACAGGCCCTAAGCTCTCACCCCTCCACTTT.

The V gene is TRBV5-4, the J gene TRBJ2-1, with TRBD2 matching over 10 bases. There are 19 residues in the CDR3. Germline trimming cut 2 bases from V and 0 bases from J; bases unmatched to any gene: 11. Germline values: CDR1 SGHNT, CDR2 YYREEE (reference sequence). The CDR3 spells CASSLRTSGGGGSYNEQFF. CDR3 DNA sequence: TGTGCCAGCAGCTTACGGACTAGCGGAGGAGGAGGCTCCTACAATGAGCAGTTCTTC.

The chain is built from TRBV27 and TRBJ1-2; D is unclear. From germline, CDR1 is MNHEY and CDR2 SMNVEV (reference sequence). V was clipped by 4 bases and J by 7 bases, with 25 bases between them. This CDR3 is 17 amino acids long. CDR3 sequence reads: CASSCVGREGGFGGYTF. The CDR3 coding sequence is TGTGCCAGCAGTTGTGTAGGGAGGGAAGGAGGGTTCGGTGGCTACACCTTC.

The CDR3 region is CASSRLTFGGGNTIYF. The CDR3 DNA reads as TGTGCCAGCTCACGACTGACCTTTGGAGGAGGAAACACCATATATTTT. The chain links TRBV18 to TRBJ1-3, with D unresolved. CDR1 KGHSH and CDR2 LQKENI come from the germline V gene. The V gene lost 4 bases and the J gene lost 4 bases, with 17 bases spanning the gap. This CDR3 spans 16 amino acids.

The gene calls are TRBV7-2 and TRBJ1-1, with TRBD1 identical over 8 bases. The V segment lost 7 bases and the J segment 0 bases; nucleotides outside the gene matches: 13. From germline, CDR1 is SGHTA and CDR2 FQGNSA. The CDR3 covers 17 residues. As DNA, the CDR3 is TGTGCCAGCACCGAACAAGGAGGGACAGGCCTGAACACTGAAGCTTTCTTT. Its translation is CASTEQGGTGLNTEAFF.

The chain is built from TRBV7-9 and TRBJ2-1; the match to TRBD1 covers 10 bases. V lost 2 bases and J lost 8; bases outside the gene matches: 9. The germline V gene has CDR1 SEHNR and CDR2 FQNEAQ (reference sequence). The CDR3 is made up of 16 amino acids. CDR3 in DNA: TGTGCCAGCAGCTTACCCGGGACAGGGGTTGTGGATGAGCAGTTCTTC. This gives the protein CASSLPGTGVVDEQFF.